Sequencing of this T cell receptor beta chain was carried out in a study of CD8 T cells in Susac syndrome. General study findings and limits: The TCR sequencing and HLA analysis in the study involved a relatively small number of individuals, as the study acknowledged.

With random hexamers, 0.5 to 1 ug RNA was reverse transcribed. Amplification of TCR beta CDR3 by immunoSEQ multiplex PCR spanned 54 Vbeta and 13 Jbeta. A single record per CDR3 protein comes from TCRdb applying MiXCR to the immunoSEQ multiplex PCR reads. The sample shows 180,000 or so distinct CDR3 sequences, approximately 96% of them seen only once. Notes on this clonotype: Its antigen is as yet unknown.

There are 16 residues in the CDR3. CDR1 is MNHEY and CDR2 is SMNVEV in the germline V gene (reference sequence). V shed 4 bases and J shed 3 bases, with 15 bases lying between them. Healthy donors formed controls matched for age and sex. FACS enriched CD8+ TEMRA cells, while bulk CD8+ and CD4+ were negatively isolated. The chain recombines TRBV27 with TRBJ2-2; no firm D call. The receptor was derived from a human donor in good health. Sample: CD4+ T cells from PBMCs. DNA for the CDR3: TGTGCCAGCAGTTACCAGGTGCCAAGGGACACCGGGGAGCTGTTTTTT. Translated, it gives CASSYQVPRDTGELFF.